The 27 T cell receptor beta chains listed next were all sequenced from one sample in a study of T cell responses to AZD1222 COVID-19 vaccine. This table comes from immunoSEQ multiplex PCR, and its TCRdb copy is limited to in-frame clones, with some not included. The repertoire includes 100,000 to 150,000 clones, about 87% of them detected once, and 4% to 5.5% sits in the top ten. The sample in question was peripheral blood, obtained on day 0 of AZD1222 vaccination. Receptors were obtained from an adult in good health.

The chain combines TRBV27 with TRBJ2-3, with D unclear. Per germline, CDR1 MNHEY and CDR2 SMNVEV (reference sequence). The V gene lost 6 bases and the J gene lost 2 bases, with 15 bases spanning the gap. CDR3 length equals 15 residues. The CDR3 nucleotides read TGTGCCAGCAGCCTGTCACAGCTGAACACAGATACGCAGTATTTT. Its protein product is CASSLSQLNTDTQYF.

V and J are TRBV19 and TRBJ1-4; the D is unclear. Trimming cost V 2 bases and J 10 bases, with 14 bases left between them. Germline loops: CDR1 LNHDA, CDR2 SQIVND (reference sequence). The CDR3 runs to 14 residues. CDR3 loop: CASSISGPLGKLFF. Written as DNA, the CDR3 is TGTGCCAGTAGTATATCGGGCCCGTTGGGAAAACTGTTTTTT.

The chain has TRBV7-6 and TRBJ2-3; the match to TRBD1 covers 9 bases. Germline CDR1 SGHVS, CDR2 FNYEAQ. Trimming removed 5 bases from V and 5 bases from J; junction bases left unmatched: 8. This CDR3 region has 15 residues. Written as DNA, the CDR3 is TGTGCCAGCAGCGAGGCGGGACAGGGAAAAGATACGCAGTATTTT. This sequence encodes CASSEAGQGKDTQYF.

V usage is TRBV2 and J usage is TRBJ1-4, with a weak D call TRBD1 (5 bases). Germline V gene sequence: CDR1 SNHLY, CDR2 FYNNEI. This CDR3 is 12 amino acids long. V was shortened by 10 bases and J by 8 bases, with 14 bases between the two germline ends. The CDR3 DNA follows: TGTGCCACCAACAACGGGGGGGAAAAACTGTTTTTT. Translation gives CATNNGGEKLFF.

The chain couples TRBV3-1 (or the pseudogene TRBV3-2) to TRBJ1-1; a possible D gene is TRBD1 (6 bases). V was cut by 2 bases and J by 1 base, with 11 bases left in between. Germline loops: CDR1 LGHDT, CDR2 YNNKEL (reference sequence). The CDR3 totals 15 residues. CDR3 amino acids: CASSQRGQPNTEAFF. As DNA, the CDR3 is TGTGCCAGCAGCCAAAGGGGACAACCGAACACTGAAGCTTTCTTT.

The chain employs TRBV15 and TRBJ1-1, with D unclear. The CDR3 runs to 13 residues. Germline V gene sequence: CDR1 LNHNV, CDR2 YYDKDF (reference sequence). Trimming pared 5 bases from V and 1 base from J, leaving 8 bases between. CDR3 residues: CATSLLTNTEAFF. For the CDR3, the DNA is TGTGCCACCAGCCTTCTAACGAACACTGAAGCTTTCTTT.

The V gene is TRBV30, the J gene TRBJ1-5; D possibly corresponds to TRBD1 (5 bases). Germline V CDR1 and CDR2: GTSNPN, SVGIG (reference sequence). The ends were cut back, 4 bases at V and 6 bases at J, with 16 bases in the middle. The CDR3 covers 14 residues. CDR3 nucleotides: TGTGCCTGGAAAGCCAGCAGGGTTGGTCAGCCCCAGCATTTT. Translation: CAWKASRVGQPQHF.

The V gene is TRBV29-1, the J gene TRBJ2-2; no reliable D call. CDR3 length equals 13 residues. V was trimmed by 0 bases and J by 6 bases, leaving 8 bases between them. CDR1 is SQVTM, CDR2 ANQGSEA, per germline. The CDR3 spells CSVEDPRSGELFF. CDR3 in DNA: TGCAGCGTTGAAGATCCCAGGTCCGGGGAGCTGTTTTTT.

V gene TRBV29-1 combines with J gene TRBJ2-7; 7 positions agree with TRBD2. The CDR3 sequence is 12 residues long. The germline gives CDR1 SQVTM, CDR2 ANQGSEA. Germline trimming cut 7 bases from V and 2 bases from J; bases unmatched to any gene: 5. Here the CDR3 reads CSAILATYEQYF. DNA of the CDR3: TGCAGCGCCATACTAGCGACCTACGAGCAGTACTTC.

This chain joins TRBV19 and TRBJ1-2; D remains unclear. This CDR3 is 14 amino acids long. CDR1 is LNHDA and CDR2 is SQIVND in the germline V gene (reference sequence). The ends were cut back, 1 base at V and 2 bases at J, with 8 bases in the middle. CDR3 bases: TGTGCCAGTAGTATAGGGGCCAGGAACTATGGCTACACCTTC. Translated, it gives CASSIGARNYGYTF.

This rearrangement joins TRBV9 to TRBJ2-1; D possibly corresponds to TRBD1 (6 bases). Germline lookup yields CDR1 SGDLS and CDR2 YYNGEE. The CDR3 covers 14 residues. V lost 6 bases and J 2 bases, leaving 12 bases between the germline ends. CDR3 protein: CASNPGTTYNEQFF. For the CDR3, the DNA is TGTGCCAGCAACCCCGGGACAACCTACAATGAGCAGTTCTTC.

This chain uses TRBV9 with TRBJ1-2, with unresolved D. CDR1 is SGDLS, CDR2 YYNGEE, per germline. Trimming shortened V by 1 base and J by 6 bases, and 10 bases separated the two germline ends. The CDR3 is made up of 13 amino acids. Written as DNA, the CDR3 is TGTGCCAGCAGCGTACGACTGAACAATGGCTACACCTTC. It yields the protein CASSVRLNNGYTF.

The chain uses TRBV27 and TRBJ2-6; D gene uncertain. The CDR3 is 15 amino acids. V was cut by 2 bases and J by 0 bases, with 5 bases left in between. CDR1 is MNHEY and CDR2 is SMNVEV in the germline V gene (reference sequence). This chain's CDR3 is CASSLIGSGANVLTF. As DNA, the CDR3 is TGTGCCAGCAGTTTAATAGGCTCTGGGGCCAACGTCCTGACTTTC.

The rearrangement uses TRBV6-1 and TRBJ1-5; TRBD1 aligns across 9 bases. Germline CDR1 and CDR2: MNHNS and SASEGT. Trimming at V came to 0 bases and at J to 6 bases, leaving 3 bases not matched to a gene. The length of the CDR3 is 15 residues. The CDR3 coding sequence is TGTGCCAGCAGTGAAGCCCCGGGACAGGGTCAGCCCCAGCATTTT. Its protein product is CASSEAPGQGQPQHF.

This chain uses TRBV27 with TRBJ1-5; 7 positions match TRBD1. Germline lookup yields CDR1 MNHEY and CDR2 SMNVEV (reference sequence). There are 14 residues in the CDR3. J gave up 3 bases and V 6 bases, and 5 bases lay outside the gene matches. The CDR3 DNA reads as TGTGCCAGCAGCCTGACAGGGTACAATCAGCCCCAGCATTTT. Translated, it gives CASSLTGYNQPQHF.

This clone showed up just a few times. The rearrangement uses TRBV4-2 and TRBJ2-7; 9 bases agree with TRBD2. The CDR3 consists of 15 residues. V trimming: 0 bases; J trimming: 5 bases; junction bases outside the gene matches: 5. CDR1 is LGHNA, CDR2 YNFKEQ, per germline. The DNA of the CDR3 is TGTGCCAGCAGCCAAGAGCGGGGGGGTTCCCACGAGCAGTACTTC. This translates into CASSQERGGSHEQYF.

The V call is TRBV5-1, the J call TRBJ1-1; possible D gene TRBD1, 5 bases. V was clipped by 4 bases and J by 1 base, with 11 bases between them. Germline V gene sequence: CDR1 SGHRS, CDR2 YFSETQ. This CDR3 region has 14 residues. The CDR3 reads CASSLREGNTEAFF. The CDR3 region has the DNA TGCGCCAGCAGCCTCAGGGAGGGGAACACTGAAGCTTTCTTT. The full variable domain, rest sourced from reference TRBV5-1 and TRBJ1-1, is KAGVTQTPRYLIKTRGQQVTLSCSPISGHRSVSWYQQTPGQGLQFLFEYFSETQRNKGNFPGRFSGRQFSNSRSEMNVSTLELGDSALYLCASSLREGNTEAFFGQGTRLTVV.

The V and J genes are TRBV5-1 and TRBJ2-3; 11 bases agree with TRBD1. In germline, CDR1 is SGHRS, CDR2 YFSETQ. CDR3 length: 16 residues. Unmatched junction bases numbered 4, after V lost 3 bases and J lost 1 base. The CDR3 region has the DNA TGCGCCAGCAGCTCGCAGGGACAGGGGGGCACAGATACGCAGTATTTT. Translated, it gives CASSSQGQGGTDTQYF.

This chain links TRBV24-1 with TRBJ2-5, with D unresolved. Trimming shortened V by 4 bases and J by 5 bases, and 25 bases separated the two germline ends. The V gene's germline CDR1 is KGHDR and CDR2 SFDVKD. The CDR3 sequence is 18 residues long. The chain's CDR3 is CATSDAATALHGRETQYF. The CDR3 DNA sequence: TGTGCCACCAGTGACGCTGCCACAGCCCTACACGGCAGGGAGACCCAGTACTTC.

The chain combines TRBV2 with TRBJ2-1; tentative D call: TRBD1 (6 bases). In germline, CDR1 is SNHLY, CDR2 FYNNEI. V was trimmed by 1 base and J by 0 bases, leaving 13 bases between them. The CDR3 loop spans 17 amino acids. CDR3 sequence: CASSEEAGASSYNEQFF. In nucleotides, the CDR3 is TGTGCCAGCAGTGAAGAGGCAGGGGCGAGCTCCTACAATGAGCAGTTCTTC. The full variable domain, with the rest looked up from reference TRBV2 and TRBJ2-1, is EPEVTQTPSHQVTQMGQEVILRCVPISNHLYFYWYRQILGQKVEFLVSFYNNEISEKSEIFDDQFSVERPDGSNFTLKIRSTKLEDSAMYFCASSEEAGASSYNEQFFGPGTRLTVL.

The chain recombines TRBV12-1 with TRBJ1-2; the table calls TRBD1, which could not be checked here. TRBV12-1 is a listed pseudogene. This CDR3 contains 12 residues. The CDR3 here is CASSETGYGYTF. The CDR3 DNA reads as TGTGCCAGCAGCGAGACAGGGTATGGCTACACCTTC.

This rearrangement joins TRBV6-5 to TRBJ2-7, with D hard to call. The CDR3 loop spans 12 amino acids. Germline V gene lookup returns CDR1 MNHEY and CDR2 SVGAGI. V dropped 6 bases and J dropped 4 bases, with 10 bases sitting between them. CDR3 nucleotide sequence: TGTGCCAGCAGCGCGTTAGGATACGAGCAGTACTTC. Residues: CASSALGYEQYF.

The chain joins TRBV28 to TRBJ2-7; possible D gene TRBD2, 6 bases. The CDR3 has 16 amino acids. The ends were cut back, 3 bases at V and 3 bases at J, with 18 bases in the middle. CDR1 is MDHEN, CDR2 SYDVKM, per germline. The CDR3 nucleotides read TGTGCCAGCAGTTTGGGAACCCTGGGAGGACGCTACGAGCAGTACTTC. Protein: CASSLGTLGGRYEQYF.

The rearrangement links TRBV18 to TRBJ1-6, with a tentative D call TRBD1 (5 bases). This CDR3 contains 12 residues. Germline V gene sequence: CDR1 KGHSH, CDR2 LQKENI. The V end lost 4 bases, the J end lost 7 bases, and 5 bases lay between the germline ends. The CDR3 DNA follows: TGTGCCAGCTCACGGGACAATTCACCCCTCCACTTT. Its translation: CASSRDNSPLHF.

This chain connects TRBV21-1 to TRBJ1-5. TRBV21-1 counts as a pseudogene. This CDR3 has 14 amino acids. CDR3: CASRWGISNQPQHF. DNA for the CDR3: TGTGCCAGCCGCTGGGGGATTAGCAATCAGCCCCAGCATTTT.

The chain is built from TRBV7-9 and TRBJ1-6, with D tentatively TRBD1 (5 bases). V dropped 0 bases and J dropped 11 bases, with 17 bases sitting between them. Per germline, CDR1 SEHNR and CDR2 FQNEAQ (reference sequence). This CDR3 contains 16 residues. CDR3 sequence (DNA): TGTGCCAGCAGCTTAGCGTCACTGGGAGGAGGGGCACCCCTCCACTTT. Its translation: CASSLASLGGGAPLHF.

The chain is built from TRBV27 and TRBJ1-1, with a tentative D call TRBD1 (5 bases). CDR3 size: 12 residues. Germline-derived CDR1 and CDR2 are MNHEY and SMNVEV (reference sequence). Trimming removed 5 bases from V and 5 bases from J, with 9 bases in between. CDR3 nucleotide sequence: TGTGCCAGCAGTCGGGGCCCGACTGAAGCTTTCTTT. Protein: CASSRGPTEAFF.